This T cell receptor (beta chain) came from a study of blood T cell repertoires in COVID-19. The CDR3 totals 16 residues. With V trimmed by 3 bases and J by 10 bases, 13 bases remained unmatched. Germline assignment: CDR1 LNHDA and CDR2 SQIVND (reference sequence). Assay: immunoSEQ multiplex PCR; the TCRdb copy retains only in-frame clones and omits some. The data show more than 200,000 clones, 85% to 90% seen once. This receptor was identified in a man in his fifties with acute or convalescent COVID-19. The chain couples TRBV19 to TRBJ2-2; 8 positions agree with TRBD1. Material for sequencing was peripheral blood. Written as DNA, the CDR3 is TGTGCCAGTAGTATCGTTATGAGGACAGGGTTTGTGGAGCTGTTTTTT. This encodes CASSIVMRTGFVELFF. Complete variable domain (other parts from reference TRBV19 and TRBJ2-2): DGGITQSPKYLFRKEGQNVTLSCEQNLNHDAMYWYRQDPGQGLRLIYYSQIVNDFQKGDIAEGYSVSREKKESFPLTVTSAQKNPTAFYLCASSIVMRTGFVELFFGEGSRLTVL.